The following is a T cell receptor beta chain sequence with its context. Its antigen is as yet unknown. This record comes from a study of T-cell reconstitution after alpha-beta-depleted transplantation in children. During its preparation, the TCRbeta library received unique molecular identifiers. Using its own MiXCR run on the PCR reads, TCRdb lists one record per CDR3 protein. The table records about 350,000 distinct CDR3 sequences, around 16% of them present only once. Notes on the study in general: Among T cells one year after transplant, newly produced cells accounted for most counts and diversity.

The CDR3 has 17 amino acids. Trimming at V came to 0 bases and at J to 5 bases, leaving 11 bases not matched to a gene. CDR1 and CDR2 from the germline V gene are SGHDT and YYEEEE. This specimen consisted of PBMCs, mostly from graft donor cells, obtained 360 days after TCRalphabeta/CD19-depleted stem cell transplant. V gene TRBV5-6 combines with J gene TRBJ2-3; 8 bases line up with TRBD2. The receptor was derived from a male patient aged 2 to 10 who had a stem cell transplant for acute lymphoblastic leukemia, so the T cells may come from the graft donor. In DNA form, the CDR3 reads TGTGCCAGCAGCTTGGTTGAGACTAGCGCCGTAGGAGATACGCAGTATTTT. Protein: CASSLVETSAVGDTQYF.